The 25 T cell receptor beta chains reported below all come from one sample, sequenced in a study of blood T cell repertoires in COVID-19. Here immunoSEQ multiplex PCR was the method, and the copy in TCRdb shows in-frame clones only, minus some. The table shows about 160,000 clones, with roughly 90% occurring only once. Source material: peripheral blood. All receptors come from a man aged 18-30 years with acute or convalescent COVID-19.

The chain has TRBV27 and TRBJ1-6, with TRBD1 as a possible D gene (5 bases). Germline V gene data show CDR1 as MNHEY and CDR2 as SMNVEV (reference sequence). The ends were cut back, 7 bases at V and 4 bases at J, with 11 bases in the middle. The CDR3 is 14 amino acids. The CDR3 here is CASMGGAYNSPLHF. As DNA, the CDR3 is TGTGCCAGCATGGGGGGAGCTTATAATTCACCCCTCCACTTT.

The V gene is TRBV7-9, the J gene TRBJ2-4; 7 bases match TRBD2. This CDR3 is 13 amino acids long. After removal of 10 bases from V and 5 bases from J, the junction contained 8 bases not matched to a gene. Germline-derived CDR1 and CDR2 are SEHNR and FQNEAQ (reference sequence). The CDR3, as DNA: TGTGCCATCGAGGGAGGGAACCAAAACATTCAGTACTTC. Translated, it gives CAIEGGNQNIQYF.

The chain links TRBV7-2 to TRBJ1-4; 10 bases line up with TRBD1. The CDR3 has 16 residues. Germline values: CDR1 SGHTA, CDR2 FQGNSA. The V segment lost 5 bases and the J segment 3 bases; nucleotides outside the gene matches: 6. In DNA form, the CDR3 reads TGTGCCAGCAGCCCGGGACAGGGGAGCCCTAATGAAAAACTGTTTTTT. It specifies CASSPGQGSPNEKLFF.

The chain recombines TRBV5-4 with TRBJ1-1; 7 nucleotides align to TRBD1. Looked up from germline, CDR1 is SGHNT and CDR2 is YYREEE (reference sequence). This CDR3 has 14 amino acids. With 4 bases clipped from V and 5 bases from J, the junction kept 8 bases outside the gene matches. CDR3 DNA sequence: TGTGCCAGCAGCGCGGACAGGTTAAGGACTGAAGCTTTCTTT. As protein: CASSADRLRTEAFF.

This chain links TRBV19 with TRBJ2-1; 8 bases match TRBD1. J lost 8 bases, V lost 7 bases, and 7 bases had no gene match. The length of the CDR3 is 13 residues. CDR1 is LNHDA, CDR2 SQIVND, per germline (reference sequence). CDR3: CASTLQGEDEQFF. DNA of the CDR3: TGTGCCAGTACCTTACAGGGGGAGGATGAGCAGTTCTTC.

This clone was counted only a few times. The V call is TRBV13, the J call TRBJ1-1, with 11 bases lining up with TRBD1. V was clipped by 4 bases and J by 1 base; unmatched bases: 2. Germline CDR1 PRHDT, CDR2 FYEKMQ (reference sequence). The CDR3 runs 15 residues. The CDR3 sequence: CASSWTGGENTEAFF. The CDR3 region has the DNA TGTGCCAGCAGCTGGACAGGGGGCGAGAACACTGAAGCTTTCTTT.

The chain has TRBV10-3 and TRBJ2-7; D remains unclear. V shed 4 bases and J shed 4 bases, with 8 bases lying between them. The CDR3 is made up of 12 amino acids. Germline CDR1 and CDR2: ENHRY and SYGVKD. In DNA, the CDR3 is TGTGCCATCAGTGGATCAGGATACGAGCAGTACTTC. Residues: CAISGSGYEQYF.

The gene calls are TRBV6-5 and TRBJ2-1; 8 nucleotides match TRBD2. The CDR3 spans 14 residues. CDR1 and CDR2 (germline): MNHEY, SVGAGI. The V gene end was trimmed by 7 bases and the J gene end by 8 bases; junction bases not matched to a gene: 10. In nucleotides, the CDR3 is TGTGCCAGCACATATACCGGGACTAGGGATGAGCAGTTCTTC. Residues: CASTYTGTRDEQFF.

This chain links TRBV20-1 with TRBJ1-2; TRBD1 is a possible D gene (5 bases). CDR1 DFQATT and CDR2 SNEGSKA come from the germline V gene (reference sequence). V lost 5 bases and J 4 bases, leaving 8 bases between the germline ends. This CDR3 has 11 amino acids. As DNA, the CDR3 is TGCAGTGCTCCAGGGTTCTATGGCTACACCTTC. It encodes CSAPGFYGYTF.

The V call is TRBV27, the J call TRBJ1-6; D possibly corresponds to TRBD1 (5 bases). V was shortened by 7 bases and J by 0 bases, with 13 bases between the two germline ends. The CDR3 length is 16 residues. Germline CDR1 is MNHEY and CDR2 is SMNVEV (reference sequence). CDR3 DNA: TGTGCCAGCAATCAGGGCCCAAGCTCCTATAATTCACCCCTCCACTTT. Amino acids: CASNQGPSSYNSPLHF.

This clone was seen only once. DNA of the CDR3: TGTGCCTGGAGTGGACTGATGAACACTGAAGCTTTCTTT. It is translated as CAWSGLMNTEAFF. The rearrangement joins TRBV30 to TRBJ1-1; D unclear. The CDR3 is 13 residues long. CDR1 is GTSNPN and CDR2 is SVGIG in the germline V gene (reference sequence). V was clipped by 1 base and J by 0 bases, with 6 bases between them.

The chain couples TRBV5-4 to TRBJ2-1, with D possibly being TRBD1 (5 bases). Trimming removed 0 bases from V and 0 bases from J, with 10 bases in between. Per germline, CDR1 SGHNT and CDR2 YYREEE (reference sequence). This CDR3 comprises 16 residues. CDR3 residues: CASSLGGDSSYNEQFF. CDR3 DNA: TGTGCCAGCAGCTTGGGTGGTGACAGCTCCTACAATGAGCAGTTCTTC.

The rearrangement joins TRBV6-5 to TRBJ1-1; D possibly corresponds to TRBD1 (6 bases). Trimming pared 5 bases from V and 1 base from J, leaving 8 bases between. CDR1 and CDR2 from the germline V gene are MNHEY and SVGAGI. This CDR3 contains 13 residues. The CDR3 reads CASSRTANTEAFF. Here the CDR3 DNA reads TGTGCCAGCAGTCGGACAGCGAACACTGAAGCTTTCTTT.

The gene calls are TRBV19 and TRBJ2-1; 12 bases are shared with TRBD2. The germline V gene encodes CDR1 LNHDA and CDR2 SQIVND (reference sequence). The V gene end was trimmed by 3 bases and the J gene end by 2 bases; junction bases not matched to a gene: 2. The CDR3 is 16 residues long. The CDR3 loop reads CASSIRTSGAYNEQFF. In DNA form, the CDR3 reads TGTGCCAGTAGTATCCGGACTAGCGGGGCCTACAATGAGCAGTTCTTC. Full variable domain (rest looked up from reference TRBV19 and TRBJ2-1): DGGITQSPKYLFRKEGQNVTLSCEQNLNHDAMYWYRQDPGQGLRLIYYSQIVNDFQKGDIAEGYSVSREKKESFPLTVTSAQKNPTAFYLCASSIRTSGAYNEQFFGPGTRLTVL.

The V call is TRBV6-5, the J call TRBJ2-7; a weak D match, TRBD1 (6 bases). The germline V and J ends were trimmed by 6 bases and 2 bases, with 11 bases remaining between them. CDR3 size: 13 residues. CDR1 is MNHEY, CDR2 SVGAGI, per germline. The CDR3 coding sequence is TGTGCCAGCAGGGACAGCTGGGCCTACGAGCAGTACTTC. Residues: CASRDSWAYEQYF.

The CDR3 DNA reads TGTGCCAGCAGTTTATCCGGGACAGGGGGTGGAGAGCAGTACTTC. Its translation is CASSLSGTGGGEQYF. The V and J genes are TRBV27 and TRBJ2-7, with TRBD1 matching over 11 bases. Germline loops: CDR1 MNHEY, CDR2 SMNVEV (reference sequence). Trimming cost V 0 bases and J 7 bases; bases outside gene matches: 5. The CDR3 totals 15 residues.

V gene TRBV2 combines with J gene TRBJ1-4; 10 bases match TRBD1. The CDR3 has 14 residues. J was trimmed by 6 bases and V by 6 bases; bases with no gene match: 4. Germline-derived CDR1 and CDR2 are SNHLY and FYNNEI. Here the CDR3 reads CASRRGTGDEKLFF. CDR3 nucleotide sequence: TGTGCCAGCAGGCGGGGGACAGGGGATGAAAAACTGTTTTTT.

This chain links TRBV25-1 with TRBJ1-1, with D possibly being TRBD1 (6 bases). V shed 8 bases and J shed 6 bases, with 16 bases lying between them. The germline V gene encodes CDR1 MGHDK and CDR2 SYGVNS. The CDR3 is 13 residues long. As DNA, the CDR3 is TGTGCCAGCCGGTCAGGGGTCACCTCTGAAGCTTTCTTT. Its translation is CASRSGVTSEAFF.

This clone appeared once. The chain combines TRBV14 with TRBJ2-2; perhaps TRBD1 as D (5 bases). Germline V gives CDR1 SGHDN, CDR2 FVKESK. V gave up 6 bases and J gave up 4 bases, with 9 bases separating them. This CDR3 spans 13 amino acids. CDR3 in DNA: TGTGCCAGCAGGGGGCCCACCACCGGGGAGCTGTTTTTT. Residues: CASRGPTTGELFF.

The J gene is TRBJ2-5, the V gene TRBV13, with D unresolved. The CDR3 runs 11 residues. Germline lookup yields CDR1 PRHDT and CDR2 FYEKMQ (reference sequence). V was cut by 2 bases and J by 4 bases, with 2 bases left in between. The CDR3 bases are TGTGCCAGCAGCTTACGAGAGACCCAGTACTTC. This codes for CASSLRETQYF.

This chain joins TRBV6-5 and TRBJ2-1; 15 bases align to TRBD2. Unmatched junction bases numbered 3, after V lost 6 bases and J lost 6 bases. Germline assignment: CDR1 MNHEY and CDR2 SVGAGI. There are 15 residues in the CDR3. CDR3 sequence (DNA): TGTGCCAGCAGCGGACTAGCGGGAGGGCCCAATGAGCAGTTCTTC. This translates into CASSGLAGGPNEQFF.

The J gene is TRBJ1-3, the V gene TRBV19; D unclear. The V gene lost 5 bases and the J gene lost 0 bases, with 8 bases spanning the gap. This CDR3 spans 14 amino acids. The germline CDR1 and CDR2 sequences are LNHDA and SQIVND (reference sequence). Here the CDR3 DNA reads TGTGCCAGTAGTGCTTCCAGCTCTGGAAACACCATATATTTT. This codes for CASSASSSGNTIYF.

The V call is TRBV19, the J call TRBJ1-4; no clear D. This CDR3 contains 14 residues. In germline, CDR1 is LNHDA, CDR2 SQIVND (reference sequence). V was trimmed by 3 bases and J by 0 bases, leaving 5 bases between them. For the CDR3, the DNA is TGTGCCAGTAGTATGACTGCAACTAATGAAAAACTGTTTTTT. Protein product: CASSMTATNEKLFF.

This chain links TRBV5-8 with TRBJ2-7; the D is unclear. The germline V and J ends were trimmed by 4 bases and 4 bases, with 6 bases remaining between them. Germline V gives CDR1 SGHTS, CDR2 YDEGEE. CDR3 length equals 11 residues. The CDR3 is CASSSFYEQYF. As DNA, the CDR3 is TGTGCCAGCAGCAGCTTTTACGAGCAGTACTTC.

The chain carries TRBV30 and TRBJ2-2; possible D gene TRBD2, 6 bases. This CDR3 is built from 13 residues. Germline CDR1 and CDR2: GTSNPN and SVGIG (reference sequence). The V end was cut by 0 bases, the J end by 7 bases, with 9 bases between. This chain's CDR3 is CAWSVWGVGELFF. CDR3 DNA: TGTGCCTGGAGTGTGTGGGGGGTCGGGGAGCTGTTTTTT.